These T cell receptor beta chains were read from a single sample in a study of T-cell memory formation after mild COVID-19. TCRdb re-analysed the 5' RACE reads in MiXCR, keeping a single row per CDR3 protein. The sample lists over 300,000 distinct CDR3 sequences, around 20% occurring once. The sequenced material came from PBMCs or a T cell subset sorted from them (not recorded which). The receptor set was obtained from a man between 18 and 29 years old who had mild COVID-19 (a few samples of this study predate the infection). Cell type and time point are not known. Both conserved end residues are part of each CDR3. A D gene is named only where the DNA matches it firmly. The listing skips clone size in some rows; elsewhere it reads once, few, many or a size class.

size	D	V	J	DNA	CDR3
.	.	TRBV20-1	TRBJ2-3	TGCAGTGCTAGGAGGCCAGGGAGTGACGCAGATACGCAGTATTTT	CSARRPGSDADTQYF
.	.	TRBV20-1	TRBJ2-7	TGCAGTGCTAGCTGGAACGGGGCGAGACCCTACGAGCAGTACTTC	CSASWNGARPYEQYF
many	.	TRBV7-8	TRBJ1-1	TGTGCCAGCAGCTCCTACAGCGTAAAACCTGAAGCTTTCTTT	CASSSYSVKPEAFF
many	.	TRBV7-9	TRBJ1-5	TGTGCCAGCAGCTTAAACAGGGAGGGCAATCAGCCCCAGCATTTT	CASSLNREGNQPQHF
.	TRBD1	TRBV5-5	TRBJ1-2	TGTGCCAGCAGCCTTATTACAGGGGACTATGGCTACACCTTC	CASSLITGDYGYTF
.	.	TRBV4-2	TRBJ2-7	TGTGCCAGCAGCCAAGGGGGCACTGGGCACGAGCAGTACTTC	CASSQGGTGHEQYF
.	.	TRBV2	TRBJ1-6	TGTGCCAGCGGAGGCCGGAGTCTTAATTCACCCCTCCACTTT	CASGGRSLNSPLHF
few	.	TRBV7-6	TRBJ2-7	TGTGCCAGCAGCTTACGCAGGTACTCCTACGAGCAGTACTTC	CASSLRRYSYEQYF
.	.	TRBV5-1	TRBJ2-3	TGCGCCAGCAGCTTAGTCTACACAGATACGCAGTATTTT	CASSLVYTDTQYF
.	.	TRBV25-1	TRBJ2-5	TGTGCCAGCAGTGACGGACTCCAAGAGACCCAGTACTTC	CASSDGLQETQYF
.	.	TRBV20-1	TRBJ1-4	TGCAGTGCTAGTTTGGCCCGGGAGAATGAAAAACTGTTTTTT	CSASLARENEKLFF
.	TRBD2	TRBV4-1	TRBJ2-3	TGCGCCAGCAGCCAAGATCGTCTCAGGGTGGAAGGCGGGGGGACAGATACGCAGTATTTT	CASSQDRLRVEGGGTDTQYF
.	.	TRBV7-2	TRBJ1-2	TGTGCCAGCAGCTTTCACATGGTTGGCGGCTACACCTTC	CASSFHMVGGYTF
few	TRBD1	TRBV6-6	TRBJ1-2	TGTGCCAGCAGGCGACAGGGGGGAGCTTATGGCTACACCTTC	CASRRQGGAYGYTF
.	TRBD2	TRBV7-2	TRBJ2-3	TGTGCCAGCAGCTTAGTGGGGCTAGCGGGGAGAGATACGCAGTATTTT	CASSLVGLAGRDTQYF
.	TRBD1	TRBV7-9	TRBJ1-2	TGTGCCAGCGGGACAGATGGCTACACCTTC	CASGTDGYTF
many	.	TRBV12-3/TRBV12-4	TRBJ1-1	TGTGCCAGCAGTTTAGGTCTGAACACTGAAGCTTTCTTT	CASSLGLNTEAFF
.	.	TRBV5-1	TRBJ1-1	TGCGCCAGCAGCTTGCATCCGGGGGTGGAGTCTGAAGCTTTCTTT	CASSLHPGVESEAFF